This TCR beta chain was documented in a study of blood T cell repertoires in COVID-19. Study-level background: Sites across the United States, Italy and Spain contributed samples from acute and convalescent COVID-19. PBMCs, B-cell-depleted T cells, or T cells were the source of the cDNA or gDNA that made up the material.

Germline V gene data show CDR1 as SGHTA and CDR2 as FQGNSA. J was trimmed by 1 base and V by 0 bases; bases with no gene match: 6. The CDR3 is 17 residues long. In the authors' methods: It was from reference gene primer amplification that nucleated cell counts were estimated. The repertoire was sequenced with immunoSEQ multiplex PCR; TCRdb's copy has only in-frame clones and lacks some. The V and J calls and clone size are taken from that table; D and trimming were inferred from the DNA. The sample has 200,000 to 300,000 clones, 86% seen once. The chain recombines TRBV7-2 with TRBJ2-5; 9 bases agree with TRBD1. Sequencing input: peripheral blood. This TCR came from a young man with active or convalescent COVID-19. CDR3 DNA: TGTGCCAGCAGCTTAGCCCCGGGACAGGGTGTCCAAGAGACCCAGTACTTC. Translation gives CASSLAPGQGVQETQYF.